Below, one T cell receptor beta chain is given with its context. The data were taken from a study of blood T cell repertoires in COVID-19. Across the whole study: COVID-19 samples collected from the United States, Italy and Spain covered acute and convalescent phases. Sources were T cells, B-cell-depleted T cells, or PBMCs; the material itself was cDNA or gDNA.

Per the original methods: From reference gene primer amplification, estimates of nucleated cell counts were derived. TCRdb's table, derived via immunoSEQ multiplex PCR, lists solely in-frame clones and lacks some. The V and J calls and clone size are taken from that table; D and trimming were inferred from the DNA. Here the sample spans approximately 110,000 clones, roughly 85% being singletons. The CDR3 extends over 13 amino acids. V lost 5 bases, J lost 4 bases, and 3 bases stayed unmatched. The germline CDR1 and CDR2 sequences are LNHNV and YYDKDF (reference sequence). The rearrangement uses TRBV15 and TRBJ2-5; 8 bases are a match to TRBD2. The sequence came from a man aged 50-60 years with acute or convalescent COVID-19. The sample comprised peripheral blood. The CDR3 loop is CATSGREGETQYF. The CDR3 DNA sequence: TGTGCCACCAGCGGCCGGGAGGGAGAGACCCAGTACTTC.